These 29 T cell receptor beta chains came from one sample sequenced in a study of neurological immune-mediated disorders. MiXCR, applied by TCRdb to the 5' RACE reads, yields one record per CDR3 protein. The repertoire holds around 26,000 distinct CDR3 sequences, with 3% to 3.5% as singletons. Material: PBMCs. All receptors derive from a young woman with multiple sclerosis.

This clonotype was picked up many times. The J gene is TRBJ2-7, the V gene TRBV20-1; the D gene is possibly TRBD2 (5 bases). CDR1 is DFQATT and CDR2 is SNEGSKA in the germline V gene (reference sequence). The CDR3 sequence is 13 residues long. Between the trimmed V and J ends, which lost 0 bases and 5 bases, there was a span of 11 bases. The CDR3: CSARDRGSHEQYF. CDR3 coding DNA: TGCAGTGCTAGAGATCGAGGGTCCCACGAGCAGTACTTC.

For this clonotype: One end of the junction varies from germline; a read error may be responsible. The V call is TRBV7-8, the J call TRBJ1-5; TRBD1 aligns across 7 bases. CDR1 and CDR2 (germline): SGHVS, FQNEAQ. The CDR3 spans 17 residues. The DNA for the CDR3 is TGTGCCAGCAGCTTTCGGGACAGACTGTATAGCAATCAGCCCCAGAATTTT. It specifies CASSFRDRLYSNQPQNF.

The CDR3 coding sequence is TGTGCCAGCAGCGTAGGTAAGGGGGCTTACGAGCAGTACTTC. It is translated as CASSVGKGAYEQYF. The chain couples TRBV9 to TRBJ2-7, with 7 bases fitting TRBD1. The V gene end was trimmed by 0 bases and the J gene end by 4 bases; junction bases not matched to a gene: 4. Germline loops: CDR1 SGDLS, CDR2 YYNGEE. CDR3 length: 14 amino acids.

This clonotype was counted between two and nine times. A much larger clone lies a single base off, so this may be a read error. The CDR3 sequence: CASSLVTNARYTF. Here the CDR3 DNA reads TGCGCCAGCAGCCTGGTCACTAACGCACGATACACCTTC. The chain is built from TRBV4-3 and TRBJ1-2, with unresolved D. CDR3 size: 13 residues. Between the trimmed V and J ends, which lost 4 bases and 11 bases, there was a span of 17 bases. Germline V gene lookup returns CDR1 LGHNA and CDR2 YSLEER.

This clonotype was detected ten times or more. This chain connects TRBV7-8 to TRBJ1-1; the D is unclear. Deletions cut 1 base from V and 4 bases from J, with 13 bases between. CDR1 is SGHVS and CDR2 is FQNEAQ in the germline V gene. This CDR3 is built from 15 residues. Here the CDR3 DNA reads TGTGCCAGCAGCTTAGTTTGGGTTGTCGGCACTGAAGCTTTCTTT. Translated, it gives CASSLVWVVGTEAFF.

This clonotype was recorded many times. The J gene is TRBJ2-3, the V gene TRBV18; D ambiguous. V dropped 1 base and J dropped 0 bases, with 11 bases sitting between them. The CDR3 consists of 16 residues. Germline V gene data show CDR1 as KGHSH and CDR2 as LQKENI. CDR3 protein: CASSPQGLGSTDTQYF. The CDR3 region has the DNA TGTGCCAGCTCACCACAGGGCTTGGGGAGCACAGATACGCAGTATTTT. The complete variable domain, with remaining parts taken from reference TRBV18 and TRBJ2-3, reads NAGVMQNPRHLVRRRGQEARLRCSPMKGHSHVYWYRQLPEEGLKFMVYLQKENIIDESGMPKERFSAEFPKEGPSILRIQQVVRGDSAAYFCASSPQGLGSTDTQYFGPGTRLTVL.

This clonotype was seen ten or more times. The CDR3 protein is CSVGPTGTDTQYF. The CDR3 coding sequence is TGCAGCGTCGGCCCGACAGGTACAGATACGCAGTATTTT. V is TRBV29-1 and J is TRBJ2-3; weak D call: TRBD1 (6 bases). The germline V gene has CDR1 SQVTM and CDR2 ANQGSEA. The ends were cut back, 6 bases at V and 3 bases at J, with 13 bases in the middle. The CDR3 runs to 13 residues.

This clonotype was found many times. V gene TRBV5-6 combines with J gene TRBJ2-1, with 11 bases lining up with TRBD1. Germline-derived CDR1 and CDR2 are SGHDT and YYEEEE. The CDR3 contains 14 residues. V lost 4 bases and J lost 10; bases outside the gene matches: 7. In DNA form, the CDR3 reads TGTGCCAGCAGCCCCGGACAGGGGGCAGGAGAGCAGTTCTTC. Translation gives CASSPGQGAGEQFF. Variable domain in full (rest from reference TRBV5-6 and TRBJ2-1): DAGVTQSPTHLIKTRGQQVTLRCSPKSGHDTVSWYQQALGQGPQFIFQYYEEEERQRGNFPDRFSGHQFPNYSSELNVNALLLGDSALYLCASSPGQGAGEQFFGPGTRLTVL.

In its sample, this clonotype was seen a few times. A clone one base away is much larger, so this may be a read error. The V and J genes are TRBV11-3 and TRBJ2-7, with a possible D match to TRBD2 (5 bases). Trimming left V 4 bases short and J 6 bases short, with 13 bases between. The CDR3 length is 13 residues. The germline V gene encodes CDR1 SGHNT and CDR2 YENEEA. The CDR3 sequence is CASSSGISREQYF. DNA for the CDR3: TGTGCCAGCAGCTCGGGAATATCCCGCGAGCAGTACTTC.

This clonotype was seen at least ten times. The chain is built from TRBV12-3 or TRBV12-4 and TRBJ2-7, with 9 bases matching TRBD2. V lost 5 bases and J lost 6; bases outside the gene matches: 2. The CDR3 loop spans 12 amino acids. CDR3 nucleotide sequence: TGTGCCAGCAGTCAGACTAGCGGCGAGCAGTACTTC. This sequence encodes CASSQTSGEQYF.

In this sample, this clonotype turned up many times. CDR3 sequence reads: CASRLAGGNTGELFF. The CDR3 DNA follows: TGCGCCAGCAGACTAGCGGGGGGGAACACCGGGGAGCTGTTTTTT. The J gene is TRBJ2-2, the V gene TRBV10-2; 12 nucleotides agree with TRBD2. V was pared by 6 bases and J by 1 base, with 0 bases of the junction left unmatched. CDR1 and CDR2 (germline): WSHSY, SAAADI. The CDR3 loop spans 15 amino acids.

This clonotype was picked up many times. The chain carries TRBV24-1 and TRBJ2-3, with 7 bases fitting TRBD1. This CDR3 has 14 amino acids. CDR1 and CDR2 from the germline V gene are KGHDR and SFDVKD. Germline trimming cut 9 bases from V and 2 bases from J; bases unmatched to any gene: 7. The DNA of the CDR3 is TGTGCCACCGGGGGACAGACTTACACAGATACGCAGTATTTT. As protein: CATGGQTYTDTQYF.

This clonotype came up many times. The chain has TRBV12-3 or TRBV12-4 and TRBJ2-1; 13 bases fit TRBD2. J was trimmed by 9 bases and V by 5 bases; bases with no gene match: 10. The CDR3 has 16 amino acids. CDR3 region: CASSLLLAGGPGEQFF. CDR3 DNA: TGTGCCAGCAGTCTTTTACTAGCGGGAGGGCCCGGTGAGCAGTTCTTC.

This clonotype is deemed medium-sized (0.01 to 0.1%). The chain couples TRBV9 to TRBJ2-2; possible D gene TRBD2, 6 bases. The germline V and J ends were trimmed by 3 bases and 1 base, with 7 bases remaining between them. The CDR3 is 14 residues long. Germline values: CDR1 SGDLS, CDR2 YYNGEE. The CDR3 reads CASSGGVNTGELFF. CDR3 sequence (DNA): TGTGCCAGCAGCGGGGGGGTGAACACCGGGGAGCTGTTTTTT.

This clonotype was found many times. This chain joins TRBV11-3 and TRBJ2-2, with TRBD1 as a possible D gene (6 bases). Deletions cut 1 base from V and 3 bases from J, with 9 bases between. Germline V gene data show CDR1 as SGHNT and CDR2 as YENEEA. This CDR3 comprises 15 residues. Written as DNA, the CDR3 is TGTGCCAGCAGCTTAGGGCAGGGGCACACCGGGGAGCTGTTTTTT. Translation gives CASSLGQGHTGELFF.

By share, this clonotype ranks as medium-sized. The CDR3 here is CSVSLPLNTEAFF. As DNA, the CDR3 is TGCAGCGTATCCCTACCTTTGAACACTGAAGCTTTCTTT. This chain uses TRBV29-1 with TRBJ1-1; D remains unclear. Germline loops: CDR1 SQVTM, CDR2 ANQGSEA. V was cut by 6 bases and J by 0 bases, with 11 bases left in between. This CDR3 comprises 13 residues.

This clonotype has ten or more counts. The V and J genes are TRBV7-2 and TRBJ2-5; TRBD1 matches 7 bases. Germline V lookup: CDR1 SGHTA, CDR2 FQGNSA. V was pared by 0 bases and J by 5 bases, with 6 bases of the junction left unmatched. The CDR3 contains 15 residues. The CDR3 protein is CASSLAGQVAETQYF. The CDR3 DNA reads TGTGCCAGCAGCTTAGCTGGACAGGTCGCGGAGACCCAGTACTTC.

This clonotype was counted a few times. This chain connects TRBV27 to TRBJ1-1; D gene ambiguous. Trimming cost V 0 bases and J 1 base, with 3 bases left between them. Germline V CDR1 and CDR2: MNHEY, SMNVEV (reference sequence). This CDR3 contains 13 residues. The CDR3 bases are TGTGCCAGCAGTTTATCACGGAACACTGAAGCTTTCTTT. Its translation is CASSLSRNTEAFF.

This clonotype occurred many times. This chain connects TRBV7-9 to TRBJ2-7, with D tentatively TRBD2 (7 bases). Trimming left V 5 bases short and J 0 bases short, with 17 bases between. In germline, CDR1 is SEHNR, CDR2 FQNEAQ (reference sequence). The CDR3 extends over 16 amino acids. The CDR3 DNA reads as TGTGCCAGCAGCATGGGGGCAGCGGGACTCTCCTACGAGCAGTACTTC. This gives the protein CASSMGAAGLSYEQYF.

This clonotype was found a few times. Since a much larger clone is just one base distant, this may be a read error. The J gene is TRBJ2-4, the V gene TRBV5-1; D remains ambiguous. The J call may be in error: the DNA end matches TRBJ2-7 better. Germline V gene lookup returns CDR1 SGHRS and CDR2 YFSETQ. The CDR3 runs to 14 residues. The CDR3 sequence is CVSSLGSGSSEQYF. The CDR3, as DNA: TGCGTCAGCAGCTTGGGCTCCGGGTCCAGCGAGCAGTACTTC.

This clonotype was observed many times. The gene calls are TRBV7-9 and TRBJ1-2; 9 bases match TRBD1. The CDR3 contains 13 residues. V lost 5 bases to trimming and J lost 8 bases; unmatched junction nucleotides: 6. Germline CDR1 is SEHNR and CDR2 is FQNEAQ (reference sequence). CDR3 nucleotides: TGTGCCAGCAGCAAGGGGACAGGGAACGGCTACACCTTC. This translates into CASSKGTGNGYTF.

This clonotype was recorded many times. The chain links TRBV6-2 or TRBV6-3 to TRBJ2-7; TRBD2 agrees at 7 bases. Looked up from germline, CDR1 is MNHEY and CDR2 is SVGEGT. CDR3 length: 15 amino acids. With V trimmed by 6 bases and J by 6 bases, 14 bases remained unmatched. The CDR3 DNA follows: TGTGCCAGCAGCCAGGCCGGGACTACGGGTACCGAGCAGTACTTC. It encodes CASSQAGTTGTEQYF.

This clonotype was recorded at least ten times. CDR3 residues: CASSLTPPDTQYF. CDR3 bases: TGCGCCAGCAGCCTGACTCCGCCGGATACGCAGTATTTT. The chain carries TRBV5-1 and TRBJ2-3; D uncertain. The CDR3 covers 13 residues. V lost 4 bases and J lost 6, with 12 bases in between. Germline CDR1 is SGHRS and CDR2 is YFSETQ.

As for this clonotype: This may come from a read error, since a much larger clone is one base off. The chain links TRBV12-3 or TRBV12-4 to TRBJ1-5, with 7 bases lining up with TRBD1. CDR3 length: 13 residues. The V gene end was trimmed by 6 bases and the J gene end by 5 bases; junction bases not matched to a gene: 4. The CDR3: CASSHRGDQPQHF. For the CDR3, the DNA is TGTGCCAGCAGCCACAGGGGAGATCAGCCCCAGCATTTT.

This clonotype appeared many times. The chain links TRBV20-1 to TRBJ1-2; the D gene is possibly TRBD1 (6 bases). The CDR3 extends over 12 amino acids. Germline CDR1 DFQATT, CDR2 SNEGSKA (reference sequence). This chain's CDR3 is CKVGGNTYGYTF. In nucleotides, the CDR3 is TGCAAAGTAGGGGGAAACACATATGGCTACACCTTC.

Ten or more counts support this clonotype. The V and J genes are TRBV3-1 and TRBJ2-3; D call uncertain. Germline V lookup: CDR1 LGHDT, CDR2 YNNKEL (reference sequence). The length of the CDR3 is 12 residues. The ends were cut back, 0 bases at V and 3 bases at J, with 1 base in the middle. This chain's CDR3 is CASSQETDTQYF. As DNA, the CDR3 is TGTGCCAGCAGCCAAGAGACAGATACGCAGTATTTT.

V usage is TRBV19 and J usage is TRBJ2-2; D may match TRBD1 or TRBD2 (5 bases each). The CDR3 has 14 residues. Per germline, CDR1 LNHDA and CDR2 SQIVND (reference sequence). V was pared by 7 bases and J by 0 bases, with 9 bases between. CDR3: CASKRGPNTGELFF. In DNA, the CDR3 is TGTGCCAGTAAGAGGGGCCCGAACACCGGGGAGCTGTTTTTT.

This clonotype was detected many times. V and J are TRBV6-2 or TRBV6-3 and TRBJ2-5, with 7 bases identical to TRBD1. With V trimmed by 7 bases and J by 4 bases, 6 bases remained unmatched. The CDR3 has 13 residues. Germline-derived CDR1 and CDR2 are MNHEY and SVGEGT. CDR3 coding DNA: TGTGCCAGCAATGGGGACAGTGGAGAGACCCAGTACTTC. Translated, it gives CASNGDSGETQYF.

At least ten counts were recorded for this clonotype. V is TRBV28 and J is TRBJ2-7; 7 bases match TRBD2. This CDR3 is 15 amino acids long. V lost 1 base to trimming and J lost 3 bases; unmatched junction nucleotides: 6. From germline, CDR1 is MDHEN and CDR2 SYDVKM. CDR3 region: CASSLYGGRVYEQYF. The CDR3 nucleotides are TGTGCCAGCAGTTTATATGGGGGGAGGGTCTACGAGCAGTACTTC.